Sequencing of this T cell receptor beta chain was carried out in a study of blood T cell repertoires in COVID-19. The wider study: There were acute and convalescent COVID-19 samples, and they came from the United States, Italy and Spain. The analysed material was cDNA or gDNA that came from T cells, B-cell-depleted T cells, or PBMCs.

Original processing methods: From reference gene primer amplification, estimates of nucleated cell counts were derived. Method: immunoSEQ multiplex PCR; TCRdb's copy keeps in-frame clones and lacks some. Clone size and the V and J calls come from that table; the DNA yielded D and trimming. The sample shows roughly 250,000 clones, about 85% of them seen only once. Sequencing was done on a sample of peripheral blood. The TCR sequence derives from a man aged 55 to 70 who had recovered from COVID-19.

CDR3 sequence reads: CASSLGTTPDTQYF. As DNA, the CDR3 is TGTGCCAGCAGCTTAGGGACAACGCCAGATACGCAGTATTTT. The chain links TRBV7-2 to TRBJ2-3; weak D call: TRBD1 (5 bases). Trimming stripped 1 base from V and 4 bases from J, with 9 bases between. The CDR3 contains 14 residues. In germline, CDR1 is SGHTA, CDR2 FQGNSA.